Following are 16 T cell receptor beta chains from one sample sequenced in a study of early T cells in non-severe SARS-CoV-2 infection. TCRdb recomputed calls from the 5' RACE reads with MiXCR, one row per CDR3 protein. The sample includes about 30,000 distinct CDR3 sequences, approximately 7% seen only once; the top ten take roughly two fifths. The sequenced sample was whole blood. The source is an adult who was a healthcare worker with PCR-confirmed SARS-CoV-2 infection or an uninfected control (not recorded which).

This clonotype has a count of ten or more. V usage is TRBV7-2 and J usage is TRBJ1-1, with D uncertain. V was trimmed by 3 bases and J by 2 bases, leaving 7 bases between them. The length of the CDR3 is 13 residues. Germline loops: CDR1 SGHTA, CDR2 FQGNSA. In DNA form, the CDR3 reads TGTGCCAGCAGCTTCATAGCTAACACTGAAGCTTTCTTT. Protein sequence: CASSFIANTEAFF.

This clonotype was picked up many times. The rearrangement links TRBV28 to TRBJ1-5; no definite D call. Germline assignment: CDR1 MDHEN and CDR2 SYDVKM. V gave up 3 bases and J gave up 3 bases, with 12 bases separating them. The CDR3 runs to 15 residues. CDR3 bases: TGTGCCAGCAGTTTCTCCCGGGGTTTCAATCAGCCCCAGCATTTT. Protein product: CASSFSRGFNQPQHF.

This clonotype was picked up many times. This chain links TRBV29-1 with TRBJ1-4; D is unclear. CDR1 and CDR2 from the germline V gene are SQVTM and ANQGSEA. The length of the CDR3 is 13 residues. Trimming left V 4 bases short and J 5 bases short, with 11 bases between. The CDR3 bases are TGCAGCGTTGCTAGGGATGTGAATGAAAAACTGTTTTTT. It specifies CSVARDVNEKLFF.

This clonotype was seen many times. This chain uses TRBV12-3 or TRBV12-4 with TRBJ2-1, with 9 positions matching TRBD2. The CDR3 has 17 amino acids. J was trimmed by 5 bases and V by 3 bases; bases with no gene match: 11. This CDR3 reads CASSLAIGTSRHNEQFF. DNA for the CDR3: TGTGCCAGCAGTTTGGCCATCGGGACTAGCAGACACAATGAGCAGTTCTTC.

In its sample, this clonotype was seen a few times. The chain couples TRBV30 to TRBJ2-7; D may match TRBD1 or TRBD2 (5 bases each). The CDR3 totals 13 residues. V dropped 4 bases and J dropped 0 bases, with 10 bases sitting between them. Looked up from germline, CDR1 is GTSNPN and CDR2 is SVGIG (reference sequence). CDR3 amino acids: CAWNLGTSYEQYF. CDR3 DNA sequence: TGTGCCTGGAATCTCGGGACCTCCTACGAGCAGTACTTC. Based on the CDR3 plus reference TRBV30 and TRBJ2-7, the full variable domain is SQTIHQWPATLVQPVGSPLSLECTVEGTSNPNLYWYRQAAGRGLQLLFYSVGIGQISSEVPQNLSASRPQDRQFILSSKKLLLSDSGFYLCAWNLGTSYEQYFGPGTRLTVT.

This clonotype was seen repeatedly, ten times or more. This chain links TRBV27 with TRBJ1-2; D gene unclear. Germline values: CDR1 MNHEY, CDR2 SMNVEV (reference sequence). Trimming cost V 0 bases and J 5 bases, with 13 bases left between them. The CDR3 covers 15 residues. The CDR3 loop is CASSLSWRAGYGYTF. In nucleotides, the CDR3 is TGTGCCAGCAGTTTATCGTGGAGGGCCGGGTATGGCTACACCTTC.

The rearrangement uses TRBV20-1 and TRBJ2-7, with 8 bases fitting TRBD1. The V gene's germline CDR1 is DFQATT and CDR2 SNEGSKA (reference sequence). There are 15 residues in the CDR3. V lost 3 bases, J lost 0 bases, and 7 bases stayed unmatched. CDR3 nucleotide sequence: TGCAGTGCTAGGGACGGACAGGGCGCCTCCTACGAGCAGTACTTC. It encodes CSARDGQGASYEQYF.

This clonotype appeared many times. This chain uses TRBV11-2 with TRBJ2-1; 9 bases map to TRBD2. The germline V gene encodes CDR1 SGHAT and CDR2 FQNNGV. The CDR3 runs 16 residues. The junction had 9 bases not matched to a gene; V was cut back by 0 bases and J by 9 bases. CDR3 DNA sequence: TGTGCCAGCAGCTTAGACCCACTAGTAGCGGGGGTTGAGCAGTTCTTC. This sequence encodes CASSLDPLVAGVEQFF.

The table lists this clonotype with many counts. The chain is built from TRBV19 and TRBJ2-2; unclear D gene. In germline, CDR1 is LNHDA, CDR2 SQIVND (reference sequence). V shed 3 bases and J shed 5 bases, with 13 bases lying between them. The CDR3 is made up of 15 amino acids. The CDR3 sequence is CASSIGWVLTGELFF. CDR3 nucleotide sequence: TGTGCCAGTAGTATTGGTTGGGTTCTAACCGGGGAGCTGTTTTTT.

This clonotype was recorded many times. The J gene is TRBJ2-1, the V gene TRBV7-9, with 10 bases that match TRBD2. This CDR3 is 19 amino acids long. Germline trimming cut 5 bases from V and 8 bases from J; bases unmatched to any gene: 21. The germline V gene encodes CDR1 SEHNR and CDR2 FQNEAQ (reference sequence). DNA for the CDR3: TGTGCCAGCAGCGTAAAGGGGCTAGCGGGAGTAGGGGCTGTCGATGAGCAGTTCTTC. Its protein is CASSVKGLAGVGAVDEQFF.

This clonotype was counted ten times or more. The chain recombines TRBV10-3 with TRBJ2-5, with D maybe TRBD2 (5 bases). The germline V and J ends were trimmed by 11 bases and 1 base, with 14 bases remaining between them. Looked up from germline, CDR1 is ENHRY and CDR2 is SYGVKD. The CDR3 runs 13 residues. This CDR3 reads CASDEGTQETQYF. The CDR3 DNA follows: TGTGCCTCCGATGAGGGAACCCAAGAGACCCAGTACTTC.

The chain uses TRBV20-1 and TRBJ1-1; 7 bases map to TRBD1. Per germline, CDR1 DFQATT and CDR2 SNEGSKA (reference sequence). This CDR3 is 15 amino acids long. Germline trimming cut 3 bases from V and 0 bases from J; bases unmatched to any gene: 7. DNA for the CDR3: TGCAGTGCTAGTGCAGGGGGGAAATTGAACACTGAAGCTTTCTTT. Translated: CSASAGGKLNTEAFF.

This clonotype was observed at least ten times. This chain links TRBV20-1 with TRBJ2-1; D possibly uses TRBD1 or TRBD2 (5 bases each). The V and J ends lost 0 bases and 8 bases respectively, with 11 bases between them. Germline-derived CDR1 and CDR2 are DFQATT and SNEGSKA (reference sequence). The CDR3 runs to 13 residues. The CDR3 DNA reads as TGCAGTGCTAGAGATAGAAGGGACCATGAGCAGTTCTTC. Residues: CSARDRRDHEQFF.

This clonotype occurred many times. The CDR3, as DNA: TGTGCCCGGAAGGCAGGGACCTCTGGAAACACCATATATTTT. Its protein product is CARKAGTSGNTIYF. The gene calls are TRBV2 and TRBJ1-3, with D possibly being TRBD1 (5 bases). The CDR3 totals 14 residues. The germline V and J ends were trimmed by 11 bases and 0 bases, with 14 bases remaining between them. Germline V gene data show CDR1 as SNHLY and CDR2 as FYNNEI.

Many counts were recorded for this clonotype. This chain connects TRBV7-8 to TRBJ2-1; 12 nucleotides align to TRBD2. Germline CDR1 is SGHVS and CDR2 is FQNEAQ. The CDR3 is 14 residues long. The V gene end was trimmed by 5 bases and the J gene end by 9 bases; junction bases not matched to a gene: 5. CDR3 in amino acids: CASSPGLAGSEQFF. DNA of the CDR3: TGTGCCAGCAGCCCCGGACTAGCGGGAAGTGAGCAGTTCTTC.

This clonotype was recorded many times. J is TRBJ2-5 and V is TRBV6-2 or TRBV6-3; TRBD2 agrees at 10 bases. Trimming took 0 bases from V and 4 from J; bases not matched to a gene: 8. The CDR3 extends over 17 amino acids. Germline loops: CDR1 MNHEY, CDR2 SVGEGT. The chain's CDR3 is CASSYSPSGGARETQYF. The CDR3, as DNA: TGTGCCAGCAGTTACTCCCCCAGCGGGGGGGCTAGAGAGACCCAGTACTTC.